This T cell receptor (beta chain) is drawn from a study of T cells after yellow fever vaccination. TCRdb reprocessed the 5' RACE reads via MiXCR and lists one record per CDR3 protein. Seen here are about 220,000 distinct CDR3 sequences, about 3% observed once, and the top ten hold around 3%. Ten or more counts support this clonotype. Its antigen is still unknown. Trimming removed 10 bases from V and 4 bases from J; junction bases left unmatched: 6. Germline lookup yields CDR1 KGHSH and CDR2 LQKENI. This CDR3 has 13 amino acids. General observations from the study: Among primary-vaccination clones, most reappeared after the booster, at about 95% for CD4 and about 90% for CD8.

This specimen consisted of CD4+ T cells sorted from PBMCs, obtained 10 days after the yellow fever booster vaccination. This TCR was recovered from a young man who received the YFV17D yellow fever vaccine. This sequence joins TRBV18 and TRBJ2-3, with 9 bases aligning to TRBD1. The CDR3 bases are TGTGCCACCAGCACAGGGGGCCCAGATACGCAGTATTTT. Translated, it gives CATSTGGPDTQYF.